At least ten counts were recorded for the clone carrying this T cell receptor (beta chain). The PCR had 60 Vbeta and 13 Jbeta primers. Profiled with immunoSEQ multiplex PCR; TCRdb holds only in-frame clones, not every one. This sample carries around 210,000 clones, roughly three quarters of them seen once, and the ten largest clones take less than 2%. This record comes from a study of cytomegalovirus exposure and HLA in healthy donors. Sequenced sample: PBMCs. The receptor was derived from a man in his fifties or sixties in good health and CMV-seronegative.

The CDR3 bases are TGTGCCAGCAGCCAAGTTGGACAGGTCTATGGCTACACCTTC. It specifies CASSQVGQVYGYTF. The chain carries TRBV4-2 and TRBJ1-2, with 7 bases that match TRBD1. From germline, CDR1 is LGHNA and CDR2 YNFKEQ. The CDR3 covers 14 residues. With V trimmed by 1 base and J by 4 bases, 3 bases remained unmatched.